This T cell receptor (beta chain) was identified in a study of shared clonotypes between healthy human individuals. The germline gives CDR1 ENHRY, CDR2 SYGVKD. V was shortened by 5 bases and J by 3 bases, with 13 bases between the two germline ends. The CDR3 is made up of 14 amino acids. Data came from immunoSEQ multiplex PCR; TCRdb stores just in-frame clones and leaves some out. The data contain more than 2,000,000 clones, over 85% of them singletons. Sequenced input: naive CD4+ T cells from PBMCs. The subset was: CD45RA+ positively selected. The sequence was collected from a man between 18 and 35 years old in good health. Some clones in this sample may be carry-over from other donors' samples. This chain uses TRBV10-3 with TRBJ1-2; TRBD1 might be the D (5 bases). The CDR3 loop reads CAISPDSIDYGYTF. DNA of the CDR3: TGTGCCATCAGTCCCGACAGCATTGACTATGGCTACACCTTC.